This T cell receptor (beta chain) was retrieved from a study of T cells after yellow fever vaccination. Study overall: Fractions with few cells were prepared using SMART-Seq v4 Ultra Low Input. Findings of the study overall: A minor fraction of clonotypes spanned both CD4 and CD8 compartments. The secondary T-cell response peaked on day 5, not day 15, but was weaker.

This clonotype was seen more than once but under ten times. Its antigen remains unidentified. Germline lookup yields CDR1 LNHDA and CDR2 SQIVND (reference sequence). V trimming: 6 bases; J trimming: 4 bases; junction bases outside the gene matches: 9. This CDR3 has 15 amino acids. Researchers made TCR cDNA using 5'RACE template switching, and this step added a universal primer site and UMIs. TCRdb analysed the 5' RACE reads with MiXCR anew, one entry per CDR3 protein. The table shows 450,000 to 650,000 distinct CDR3 sequences, with just over 20% occurring only once. The chain joins TRBV19 to TRBJ2-7, with 10 bases aligning to TRBD1. This TCR derives from a man between 18 and 35 years old who received the YFV17D yellow fever vaccine. The material was PBMCs, obtained 21 days after the first yellow fever vaccination. The CDR3 loop is CASRPGQGVQYEQYF. CDR3 bases: TGTGCCAGTAGACCAGGACAGGGGGTACAATACGAGCAGTACTTC.